One sample yielded the 24 T cell receptor beta chains listed below, sequenced in a study of T-cell memory formation after mild COVID-19 (dated by TCRdb to the early 2020s). The method behind the library was 5' RACE. Instrument on record: Illumina NovaSeq 6000. TCRdb's own reprocessing of the public reads used fastp at Q25 and MiXCR and kept productive beta chains. CDR3 protein sequences are deduplicated, and each keeps its most common genes and DNA. The sample has 350,000 to 400,000 distinct CDR3 sequences on record, roughly 21% of them singletons. The ten largest account for 12% of the sample. Material for sequencing was PBMCs or a T cell subset sorted from them (not recorded which). The receptors were sampled from an adult woman who had mild COVID-19 (a few samples of this study predate the infection). The sample titles of this study are shuffled in the database, so cell type and time point are left out; the donor was told from shared clones.

The V gene is TRBV12-3 or TRBV12-4, the J gene TRBJ2-2, with D possibly TRBD1 on 6 matching bases. This CDR3 spans 15 amino acids. V lost 8 bases to trimming and J lost 8 bases, with 21 bases between them. The DNA of the CDR3 is TGTGCCAGCGGCCCGGCAGGGGACCTTCTAGGGGAGCTGTTTTTT. This gives the protein CASGPAGDLLGELFF.

This clonotype appeared a few times. The rearrangement uses TRBV11-3 and TRBJ2-1, with TRBD2 matching 7 bases. Germline V gene lookup returns CDR1 SGHNT and CDR2 YENEEA. J lost 11 bases, V lost 8 bases, and 12 bases had no gene match. This CDR3 is built from 13 residues. The CDR3: CASGLAGVLQQFF. The CDR3 DNA is TGTGCCAGCGGGTTGGCGGGAGTTCTTCAGCAGTTCTTC.

This clonotype showed up just a few times. The J gene is TRBJ2-7, the V gene TRBV7-2; TRBD2 matches at 7 bases. The CDR3 spans 13 residues. Germline CDR1 reads SGHTA; CDR2 reads FQGNSA. Unmatched junction bases numbered 7, after V lost 5 bases and J lost 6 bases. CDR3 nucleotide sequence: TGTGCCAGCAGCGGACTAGGTGCGGGCGAGCAGTACTTC. This encodes CASSGLGAGEQYF.

This clonotype was observed a few times. An end of the junction differs from the germline gene, which may be a read error. V gene TRBV7-7 combines with J gene TRBJ2-1, with 7 bases that match TRBD2. Germline V gene lookup returns CDR1 SSHAT and CDR2 FNYEAQ (reference sequence). The CDR3 is 16 amino acids. CDR3 in amino acids: CASSRTAGVPYNEQFF. DNA of the CDR3: TGTGCTAGCAGCCGTACCGCGGGAGTCCCCTACAATGAGCAGTTCTTC.

The chain combines TRBV20-1 with TRBJ1-2, with 7 positions matching TRBD1. The V and J ends lost 4 bases and 5 bases, in that order; junction bases with no gene match: 7. The CDR3 totals 13 residues. Germline V gives CDR1 DFQATT, CDR2 SNEGSKA (reference sequence). CDR3 region: CSATGTDPYGYTF. In DNA form, the CDR3 reads TGCAGTGCTACCGGGACAGATCCTTATGGCTACACCTTC.

The rearrangement links TRBV7-2 to TRBJ2-7; 8 bases are shared with TRBD2. After removal of 5 bases from V and 6 bases from J, the junction contained 9 bases not matched to a gene. CDR1 SGHTA and CDR2 FQGNSA come from the germline V gene. This CDR3 contains 14 residues. CDR3 bases: TGTGCCAGCAGCCCCCGGGAGGGTGCGACCGAGCAGTACTTC. This codes for CASSPREGATEQYF.

The rearrangement links TRBV15 to TRBJ2-2; D uncertain. The length of the CDR3 is 16 residues. V lost 0 bases, J lost 2 bases, and 10 bases lay in between. The germline gives CDR1 LNHNV, CDR2 YYDKDF (reference sequence). In DNA, the CDR3 is TGTGCCACCAGCAGAGAGAAGATGCAAAACACCGGGGAGCTGTTTTTT. Translated, it gives CATSREKMQNTGELFF.

This chain connects TRBV6-2 or TRBV6-3 to TRBJ1-1, with D unclear. Germline V gene sequence: CDR1 MNHEY, CDR2 SVGEGT. With 6 bases removed from V and 2 bases from J, the gap between germline ends came to 13 bases. CDR3 length: 14 residues. CDR3 sequence (DNA): TGTGCCAGCAGCCTCCCCGGGAAAAACACTGAAGCTTTCTTT. Protein: CASSLPGKNTEAFF.

This chain links TRBV12-3 or TRBV12-4 with TRBJ1-1, with a tentative D call TRBD1 (5 bases). Trimming cost V 3 bases and J 5 bases, with 19 bases left between them. This CDR3 is built from 16 residues. The CDR3 spells CASSFDRDGAGTEAFF. DNA for the CDR3: TGTGCCAGCAGTTTTGATCGTGACGGGGCTGGGACTGAAGCTTTCTTT.

This clonotype was seen a handful of times. The chain joins TRBV2 to TRBJ2-5, with no clear D. CDR1 SNHLY and CDR2 FYNNEI come from the germline V gene. The CDR3 is 14 amino acids. V was trimmed by 1 base and J by 4 bases, leaving 10 bases between them. CDR3 bases: TGTGCCAGCAGTGAAGGGCTCCCAGGAGAGACCCAGTACTTC. It encodes CASSEGLPGETQYF.

The gene calls are TRBV4-3 and TRBJ2-7; TRBD1 is a possible D gene (5 bases). This CDR3 is built from 17 residues. The germline V gene encodes CDR1 LGHNA and CDR2 YSLEER. Trimming took 0 bases from V and 2 from J, leaving 17 bases between them. CDR3 nucleotide sequence: TGCGCCAGCAGCCAAGAGGGCTCTGGGGCAGGACCCTACGAGCAGTACTTC. Amino acid sequence: CASSQEGSGAGPYEQYF.

The chain couples TRBV12-3 or TRBV12-4 to TRBJ1-1; D gene unclear. The CDR3 is 12 residues long. The V gene lost 3 bases and the J gene lost 10 bases, with 12 bases spanning the gap. The chain's CDR3 is CASSLGSGGAFF. CDR3 bases: TGTGCCAGCAGTTTGGGGTCAGGAGGAGCTTTCTTT.

This clonotype has a handful of counts. The gene calls are TRBV7-3 and TRBJ2-3; maybe TRBD2 (6 bases). The CDR3 runs 15 residues. Germline V gene lookup returns CDR1 SGHTA and CDR2 FQGTGA. V was cut by 8 bases and J by 1 base, with 16 bases left in between. The CDR3 bases are TGTGCCAGCTCCCTCGGGGGAGTCGGCACAGATACGCAGTATTTT. Its translation: CASSLGGVGTDTQYF.

This clonotype was counted once. The chain has TRBV24-1 and TRBJ1-2, with D perhaps TRBD1 (6 bases). The CDR3 is made up of 15 amino acids. In germline, CDR1 is KGHDR, CDR2 SFDVKD. Trimming removed 4 bases at V and 1 base at J, with 12 bases between. As DNA, the CDR3 is TGTGCCACCAGTGACCGGGACACTGTTAACTATGGCTACACCTTC. Its protein product is CATSDRDTVNYGYTF.

The chain uses TRBV12-3 or TRBV12-4 and TRBJ1-5; D may be TRBD1 (5 bases). V shed 0 bases and J shed 7 bases, with 10 bases lying between them. The CDR3 consists of 14 residues. Here the CDR3 DNA reads TGTGCCAGCAGTTTAGCTTCGGACACACAGCCCCAGCATTTT. Its translation: CASSLASDTQPQHF.

This clonotype came up many times. This rearrangement joins TRBV3-1 to TRBJ2-1, with a weak D call TRBD2 (5 bases). The V gene lost 0 bases and the J gene lost 2 bases, with 11 bases spanning the gap. The CDR3 extends over 16 amino acids. Germline V gene sequence: CDR1 LGHDT, CDR2 YNNKEL (reference sequence). CDR3: CASSQEAGVTYNEQFF. The CDR3 DNA is TGTGCCAGCAGCCAAGAGGCCGGGGTCACCTACAATGAGCAGTTCTTC.

The CDR3 sequence is CASSQESGEGYEQYF. The CDR3, as DNA: TGTGCCAGCAGCCAAGAATCGGGGGAGGGCTACGAGCAGTACTTC. The chain carries TRBV3-1 and TRBJ2-7; TRBD2 matches at 7 bases. The CDR3 sequence is 15 residues long. V shed 0 bases and J 3 bases; nucleotides not matched to a gene: 5. CDR1 and CDR2 from the germline V gene are LGHDT and YNNKEL (reference sequence).

Only a few counts were recorded for this clonotype. The J gene is TRBJ2-3, the V gene TRBV29-1; D not certain. The germline V gene has CDR1 SQVTM and CDR2 ANQGSEA. The CDR3 totals 12 residues. Trimming took 5 bases from V and 0 from J, leaving 6 bases between them. DNA for the CDR3: TGCAGCGTTCTGATTAGCACAGATACGCAGTATTTT. Translating it yields CSVLISTDTQYF.

The rearrangement joins TRBV20-1 to TRBJ2-5, with 8 nucleotides matching TRBD1. The CDR3 runs to 12 residues. Germline values: CDR1 DFQATT, CDR2 SNEGSKA (reference sequence). With V trimmed by 4 bases and J by 5 bases, 3 bases remained unmatched. The CDR3 DNA is TGCAGTGCTACAGGGGGCGCCGAGACCCAGTACTTC. Its protein product is CSATGGAETQYF.

The V gene is TRBV30, the J gene TRBJ1-1; D gene uncertain. Looked up from germline, CDR1 is GTSNPN and CDR2 is SVGIG (reference sequence). The CDR3 is 13 residues long. The V end was cut by 1 base, the J end by 5 bases, with 11 bases between. The CDR3 nucleotides read TGTGCCTGGAGTGGTCTGAAATGGACTGAAGCTTTCTTT. Amino acid sequence: CAWSGLKWTEAFF. The full variable domain, its missing parts supplied by reference TRBV30 and TRBJ1-1, is SQTIHQWPATLVQPVGSPLSLECTVEGTSNPNLYWYRQAAGRGLQLLFYSVGIGQISSEVPQNLSASRPQDRQFILSSKKLLLSDSGFYLCAWSGLKWTEAFFGQGTRLTVV.

The genes are TRBV7-9 and TRBJ2-3, with D unclear. Germline V gene lookup returns CDR1 SEHNR and CDR2 FQNEAQ (reference sequence). V was pared by 3 bases and J by 0 bases, with 10 bases between. CDR3 size: 15 residues. The CDR3 region has the DNA TGTGCCAGCAGCTTTGGGCAGGTCAGCACAGATACGCAGTATTTT. This sequence encodes CASSFGQVSTDTQYF.

This clonotype has a handful of counts. The chain has TRBV24-1 and TRBJ2-3, with D tentatively TRBD1 or TRBD2 (5 bases each). Trimming cost V 2 bases and J 3 bases, with 17 bases left between them. Per the germline V gene, CDR1 is KGHDR and CDR2 is SFDVKD. The CDR3 sequence is 17 residues long. This chain's CDR3 is CATSDSHGTPGTDTQYF. Written as DNA, the CDR3 is TGTGCCACCAGTGATTCCCACGGGACCCCCGGGACAGATACGCAGTATTTT.

The table lists this clonotype with many counts. The CDR3: CASSLNRGREKLFF. The CDR3 nucleotides read TGTGCCAGCAGTTTAAACAGGGGGCGTGAAAAACTGTTTTTT. V is TRBV12-3 or TRBV12-4 and J is TRBJ1-4, with 9 positions matching TRBD1. The CDR3 has 14 amino acids. The V gene end was trimmed by 2 bases and the J gene end by 7 bases; junction bases not matched to a gene: 2.

The gene calls are TRBV20-1 and TRBJ2-7; no clear D. V lost 2 bases to trimming and J lost 3 bases, with 14 bases between them. This CDR3 is 14 amino acids long. From germline, CDR1 is DFQATT and CDR2 SNEGSKA (reference sequence). The chain's CDR3 is CSARKPIRNYEQYF. The CDR3 region has the DNA TGCAGTGCTAGAAAGCCCATAAGGAACTACGAGCAGTACTTC.